This TCR beta chain was identified in a study of blood T cell repertoires in COVID-19. Trimming took 1 base from V and 0 from J, leaving 9 bases between them. CDR3 length equals 15 residues. Germline CDR1 is LNHDA and CDR2 is SQIVND (reference sequence). Profiling relied on immunoSEQ multiplex PCR, and the TCRdb table lists in-frame clones only, not all of them. Of 97,000 or so clones listed, around 87% are singletons. The specimen was peripheral blood. This TCR was sampled from a woman aged 50 to 65 with COVID-19, enrolled during active disease. The chain couples TRBV19 to TRBJ1-2; D remains unclear. The CDR3 coding sequence is TGTGCCAGTAGTATAGGGAGGACGACTAACTATGGCTACACCTTC. This sequence encodes CASSIGRTTNYGYTF.